This T cell receptor (beta chain) stems from a study of blood T cell repertoires in COVID-19. Study-wide background: Acute and convalescent COVID-19 specimens originated in the United States, Italy and Spain. The analysed material was cDNA or gDNA that came from T cells, B-cell-depleted T cells, or PBMCs.

Trimming took 5 bases from V and 8 from J, leaving 15 bases between them. This CDR3 has 14 residues. In germline, CDR1 is MNHEY, CDR2 SVGAGI. Original processing methods: Amplification from reference gene primers served as the basis for estimated nucleated cell counts. TCRdb's copy holds only in-frame clones and misses some; the assay was immunoSEQ multiplex PCR. V and J calls and clone size are as listed in that table; D and trimming were resolved from the DNA. Among fewer than 300,000 clones listed, approximately 81% were seen once. Sequencing was done on a sample of peripheral blood. The clonotype comes from a woman aged 18 to 35 with acute or convalescent COVID-19. This chain uses TRBV6-5 with TRBJ1-4; D is ambiguous. The CDR3 sequence is CASSRMIEGEKLFF. The CDR3 bases are TGTGCCAGCAGTAGGATGATTGAGGGCGAAAAACTGTTTTTT.